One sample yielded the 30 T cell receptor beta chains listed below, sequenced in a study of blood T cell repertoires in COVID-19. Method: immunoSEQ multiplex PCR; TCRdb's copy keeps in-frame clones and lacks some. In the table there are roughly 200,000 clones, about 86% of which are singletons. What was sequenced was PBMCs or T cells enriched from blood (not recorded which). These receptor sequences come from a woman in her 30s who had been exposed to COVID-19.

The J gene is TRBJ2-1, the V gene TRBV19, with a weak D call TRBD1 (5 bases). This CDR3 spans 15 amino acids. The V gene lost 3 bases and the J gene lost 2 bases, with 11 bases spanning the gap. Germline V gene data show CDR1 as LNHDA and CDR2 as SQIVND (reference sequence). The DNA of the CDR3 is TGTGCCAGTAGTATCGCCAGGGTGACCTACAATGAGCAGTTCTTC. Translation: CASSIARVTYNEQFF.

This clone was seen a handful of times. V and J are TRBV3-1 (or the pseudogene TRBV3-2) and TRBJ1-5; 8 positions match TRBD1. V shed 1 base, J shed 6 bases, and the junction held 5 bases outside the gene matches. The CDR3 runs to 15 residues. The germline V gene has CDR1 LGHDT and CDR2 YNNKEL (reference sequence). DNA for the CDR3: TGTGCCAGCAGCCAAGGGACAGGGCTCGCTCAGCCCCAGCATTTT. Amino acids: CASSQGTGLAQPQHF.

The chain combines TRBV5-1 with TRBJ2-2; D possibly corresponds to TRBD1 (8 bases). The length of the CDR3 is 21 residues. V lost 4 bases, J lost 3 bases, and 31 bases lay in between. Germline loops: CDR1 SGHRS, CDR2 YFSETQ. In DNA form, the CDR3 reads TGCGCCAGCAGCCATGACCGATGGGACAGGCTCGGGGGGCGGGACACCGGGGAGCTGTTTTTT. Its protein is CASSHDRWDRLGGRDTGELFF.

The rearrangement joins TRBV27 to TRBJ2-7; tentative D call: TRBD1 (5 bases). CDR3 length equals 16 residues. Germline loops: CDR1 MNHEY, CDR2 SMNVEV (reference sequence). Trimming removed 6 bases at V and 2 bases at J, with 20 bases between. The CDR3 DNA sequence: TGTGCCAGCAGAGTTTTGGGCGACAGCTTCGCCTACGAGCAGTACTTC. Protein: CASRVLGDSFAYEQYF.

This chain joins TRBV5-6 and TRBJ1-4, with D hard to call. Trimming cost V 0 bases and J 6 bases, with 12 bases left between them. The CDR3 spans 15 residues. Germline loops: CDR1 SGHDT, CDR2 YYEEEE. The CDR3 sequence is CASSLGGTAHEKLFF. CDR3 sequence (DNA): TGTGCCAGCAGCTTGGGTGGCACCGCCCATGAAAAACTGTTTTTT. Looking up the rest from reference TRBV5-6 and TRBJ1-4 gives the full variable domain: DAGVTQSPTHLIKTRGQQVTLRCSPKSGHDTVSWYQQALGQGPQFIFQYYEEEERQRGNFPDRFSGHQFPNYSSELNVNALLLGDSALYLCASSLGGTAHEKLFFGSGTQLSVL.

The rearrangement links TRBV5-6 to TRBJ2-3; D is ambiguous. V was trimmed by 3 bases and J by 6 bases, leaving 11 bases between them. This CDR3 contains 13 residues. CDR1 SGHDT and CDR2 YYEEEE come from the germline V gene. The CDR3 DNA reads TGTGCCAGCAGCTATACCAACAGCGATACGCAGTATTTT. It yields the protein CASSYTNSDTQYF.

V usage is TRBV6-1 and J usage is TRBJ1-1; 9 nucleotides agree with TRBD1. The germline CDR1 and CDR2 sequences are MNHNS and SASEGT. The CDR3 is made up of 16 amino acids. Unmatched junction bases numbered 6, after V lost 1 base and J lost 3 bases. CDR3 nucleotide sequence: TGTGCCAGCAGTGAAGACCGTTGGACAGGGGACACTGAAGCTTTCTTT. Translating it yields CASSEDRWTGDTEAFF.

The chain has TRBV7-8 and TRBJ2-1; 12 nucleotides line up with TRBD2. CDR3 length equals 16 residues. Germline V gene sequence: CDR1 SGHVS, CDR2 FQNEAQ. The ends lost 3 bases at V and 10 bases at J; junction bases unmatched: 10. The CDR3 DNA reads TGTGCCAGCAGCTTCAAAACTAGCGGGGGGCCGAAGGAGCAGTTCTTC. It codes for CASSFKTSGGPKEQFF.

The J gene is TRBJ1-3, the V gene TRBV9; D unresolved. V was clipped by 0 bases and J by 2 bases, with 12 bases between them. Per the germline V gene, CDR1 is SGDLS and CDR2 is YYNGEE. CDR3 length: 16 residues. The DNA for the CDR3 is TGTGCCAGCAGCGTAGAGGTGGTCGGGGCTGGAAACACCATATATTTT. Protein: CASSVEVVGAGNTIYF.

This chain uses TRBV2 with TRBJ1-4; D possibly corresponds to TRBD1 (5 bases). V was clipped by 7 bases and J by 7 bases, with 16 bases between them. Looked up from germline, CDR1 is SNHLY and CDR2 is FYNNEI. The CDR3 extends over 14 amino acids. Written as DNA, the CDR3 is TGTGCCAGCACGCGAGGGGAGGGAGGTGAAAAACTGTTTTTT. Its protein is CASTRGEGGEKLFF.

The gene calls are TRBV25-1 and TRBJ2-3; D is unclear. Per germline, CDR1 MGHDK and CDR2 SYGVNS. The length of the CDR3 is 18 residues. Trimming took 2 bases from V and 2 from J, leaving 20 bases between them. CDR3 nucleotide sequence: TGTGCCAGCAGTGAACCACCCTCCCTTGGAGCCACCACAGATACGCAGTATTTT. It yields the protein CASSEPPSLGATTDTQYF.

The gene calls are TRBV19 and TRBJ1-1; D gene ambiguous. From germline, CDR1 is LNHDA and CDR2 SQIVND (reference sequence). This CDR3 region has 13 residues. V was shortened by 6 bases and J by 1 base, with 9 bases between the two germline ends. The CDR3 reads CASSLGENTEAFF. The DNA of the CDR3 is TGTGCCAGTAGCCTCGGGGAGAACACTGAAGCTTTCTTT.

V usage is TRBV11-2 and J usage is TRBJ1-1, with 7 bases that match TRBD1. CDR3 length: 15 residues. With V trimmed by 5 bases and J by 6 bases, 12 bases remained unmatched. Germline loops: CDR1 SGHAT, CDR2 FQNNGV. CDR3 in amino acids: CASSPLGRGFPEAFF. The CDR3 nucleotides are TGTGCCAGCAGCCCCCTCGGCAGGGGGTTCCCTGAAGCTTTCTTT.

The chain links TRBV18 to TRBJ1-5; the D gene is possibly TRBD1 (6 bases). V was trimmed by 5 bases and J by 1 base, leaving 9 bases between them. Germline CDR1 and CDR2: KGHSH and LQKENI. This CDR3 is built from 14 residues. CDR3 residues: CASSTGMSNQPQHF. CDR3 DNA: TGTGCCAGCTCAACAGGGATGAGCAATCAGCCCCAGCATTTT.

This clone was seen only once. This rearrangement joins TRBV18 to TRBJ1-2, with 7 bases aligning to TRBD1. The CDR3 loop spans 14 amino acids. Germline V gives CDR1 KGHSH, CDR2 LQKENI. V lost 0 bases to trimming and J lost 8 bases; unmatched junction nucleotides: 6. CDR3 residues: CASSPPDRLGGYTF. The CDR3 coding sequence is TGTGCCAGCTCACCACCGGACAGGCTCGGGGGCTACACCTTC.

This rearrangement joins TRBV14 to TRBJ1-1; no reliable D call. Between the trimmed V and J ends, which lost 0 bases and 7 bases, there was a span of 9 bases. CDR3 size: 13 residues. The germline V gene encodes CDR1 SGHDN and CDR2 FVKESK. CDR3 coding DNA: TGTGCCAGCAGCCAAGAGGCCAGAATTGAAGCTTTCTTT. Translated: CASSQEARIEAFF. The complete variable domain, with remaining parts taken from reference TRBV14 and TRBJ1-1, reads EAGVTQFPSHSVIEKGQTVTLRCDPISGHDNLYWYRRVMGKEIKFLLHFVKESKQDESGMPNNRFLAERTGGTYSTLKVQPAELEDSGVYFCASSQEARIEAFFGQGTRLTVV.

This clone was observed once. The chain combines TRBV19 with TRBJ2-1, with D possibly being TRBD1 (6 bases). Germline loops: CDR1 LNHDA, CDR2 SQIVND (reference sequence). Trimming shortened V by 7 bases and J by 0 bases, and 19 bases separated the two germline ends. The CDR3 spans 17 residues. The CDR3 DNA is TGTGCCAGTACCACCCGGTGGGGGCGAAACTCCTACAATGAGCAGTTCTTC. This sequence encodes CASTTRWGRNSYNEQFF.

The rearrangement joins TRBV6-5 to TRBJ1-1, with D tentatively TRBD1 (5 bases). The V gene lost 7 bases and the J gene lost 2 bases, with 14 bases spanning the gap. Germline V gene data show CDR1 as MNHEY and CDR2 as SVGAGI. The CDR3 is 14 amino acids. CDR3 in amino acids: CASTWAGTNTEAFF. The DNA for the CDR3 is TGTGCCAGCACCTGGGCGGGGACTAACACTGAAGCTTTCTTT.

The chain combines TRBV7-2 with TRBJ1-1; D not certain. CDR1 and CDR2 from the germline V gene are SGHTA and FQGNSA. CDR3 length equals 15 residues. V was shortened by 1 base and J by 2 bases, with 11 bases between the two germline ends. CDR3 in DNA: TGTGCCAGCAGCTTAGTTCCAGGTGATAACACTGAAGCTTTCTTT. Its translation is CASSLVPGDNTEAFF.

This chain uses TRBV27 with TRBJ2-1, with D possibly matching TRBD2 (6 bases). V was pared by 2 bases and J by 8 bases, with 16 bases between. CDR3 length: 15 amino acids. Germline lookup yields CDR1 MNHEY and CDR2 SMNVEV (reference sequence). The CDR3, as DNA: TGTGCCAGCAGTTTAGGGCTAGCGCTCGGGGATGAGCAGTTCTTC. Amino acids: CASSLGLALGDEQFF.

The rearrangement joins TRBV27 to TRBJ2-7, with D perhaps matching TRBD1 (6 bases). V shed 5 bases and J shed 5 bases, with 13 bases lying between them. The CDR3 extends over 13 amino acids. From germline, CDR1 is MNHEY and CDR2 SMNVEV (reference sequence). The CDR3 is CASSRQVVDEQYF. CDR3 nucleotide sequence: TGTGCCAGCAGTAGACAGGTGGTCGACGAGCAGTACTTC.

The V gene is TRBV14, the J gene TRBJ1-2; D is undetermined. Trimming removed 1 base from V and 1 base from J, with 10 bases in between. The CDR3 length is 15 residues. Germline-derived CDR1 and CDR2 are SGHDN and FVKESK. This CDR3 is CASSQGVKRNYGYTF. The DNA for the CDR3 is TGTGCCAGCAGCCAAGGGGTCAAGCGTAACTATGGCTACACCTTC.

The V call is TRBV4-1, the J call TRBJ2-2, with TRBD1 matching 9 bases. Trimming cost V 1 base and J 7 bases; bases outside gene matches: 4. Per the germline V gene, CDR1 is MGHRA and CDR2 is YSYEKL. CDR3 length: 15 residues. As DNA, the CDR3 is TGCGCCAGCAGCCAAGCACAGGGGGCCATCGGGGAGCTGTTTTTT. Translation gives CASSQAQGAIGELFF.

This CDR3 is CAWSPHQGYSYEQYF. CDR3 nucleotide sequence: TGTGCCTGGAGTCCCCATCAGGGTTACTCCTACGAGCAGTACTTC. V is TRBV30 and J is TRBJ2-7; TRBD1 might be the D (5 bases). Trimming stripped 2 bases from V and 0 bases from J, with 14 bases between. Germline CDR1 and CDR2: GTSNPN and SVGIG (reference sequence). This CDR3 has 15 residues.

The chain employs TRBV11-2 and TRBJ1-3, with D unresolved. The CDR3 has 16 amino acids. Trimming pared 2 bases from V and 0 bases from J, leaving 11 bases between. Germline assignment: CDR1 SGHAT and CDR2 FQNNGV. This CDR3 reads CASSLWWRSSGNTIYF. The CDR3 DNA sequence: TGTGCCAGCAGCTTATGGTGGCGGAGCTCTGGAAACACCATATATTTT.

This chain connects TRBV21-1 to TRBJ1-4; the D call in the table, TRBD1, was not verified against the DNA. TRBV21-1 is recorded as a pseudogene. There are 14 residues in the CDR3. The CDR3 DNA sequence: TGTGCCAGCACATTGGGGGCAGGGGATGAAAAACTGTTTTTT. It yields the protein CASTLGAGDEKLFF.

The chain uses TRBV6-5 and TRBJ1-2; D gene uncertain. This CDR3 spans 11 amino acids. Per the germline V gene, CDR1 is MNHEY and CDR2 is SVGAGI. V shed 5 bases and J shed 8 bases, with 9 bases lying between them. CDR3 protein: CASSIYRGYTF. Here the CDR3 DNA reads TGTGCCAGCAGTATCTATCGGGGCTACACCTTC.

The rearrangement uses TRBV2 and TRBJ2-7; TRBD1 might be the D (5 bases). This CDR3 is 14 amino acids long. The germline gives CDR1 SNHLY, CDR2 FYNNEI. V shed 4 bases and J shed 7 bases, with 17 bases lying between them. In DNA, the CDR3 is TGTGCCAGCAGTGGACCTCAGGGTTCAAGTGAGCAGTACTTC. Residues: CASSGPQGSSEQYF.

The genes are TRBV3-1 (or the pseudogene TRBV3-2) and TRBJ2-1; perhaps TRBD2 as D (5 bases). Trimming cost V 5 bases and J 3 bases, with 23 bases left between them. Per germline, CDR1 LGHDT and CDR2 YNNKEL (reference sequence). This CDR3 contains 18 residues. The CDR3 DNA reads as TGTGCCAGCAGCTGCGTATTCCTGTTGGACGGGAACTACAATGAGCAGTTCTTC. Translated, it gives CASSCVFLLDGNYNEQFF.

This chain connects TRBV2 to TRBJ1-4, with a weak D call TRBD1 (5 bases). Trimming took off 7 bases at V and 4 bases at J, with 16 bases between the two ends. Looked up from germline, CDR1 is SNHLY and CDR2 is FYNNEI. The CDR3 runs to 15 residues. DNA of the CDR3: TGTGCCAGCAAGCTTCAGGGTCCTCATAATGAAAAACTGTTTTTT. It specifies CASKLQGPHNEKLFF.